The 32 T cell receptor beta chains below come from one sample, sequenced in a study of T cell changes during pregnancy in multiple sclerosis. Generated by immunoSEQ multiplex PCR, the TCRdb table keeps only in-frame clones and is missing some. The table has 80,000 or so clones, 94% seen once. The sample here was peripheral blood, taken in the second trimester of pregnancy. These receptors were collected from a female donor in good health, enrolled as a control in a pregnancy study.

The V and J genes are TRBV4-2 and TRBJ2-7, with 8 positions matching TRBD2. The CDR3 loop spans 16 amino acids. Unmatched junction bases numbered 11, after V lost 1 base and J lost 6 bases. From germline, CDR1 is LGHNA and CDR2 YNFKEQ. The chain's CDR3 is CASSQGGTSLPTEQYF. CDR3 bases: TGTGCCAGCAGCCAAGGGGGGACTAGTCTCCCTACCGAGCAGTACTTC.

J is TRBJ1-1 and V is TRBV2; a possible D gene is TRBD1 (6 bases). Per the germline V gene, CDR1 is SNHLY and CDR2 is FYNNEI. This CDR3 has 13 amino acids. V dropped 3 bases and J dropped 6 bases, with 11 bases sitting between them. The chain's CDR3 is CASSDFKGAEAFF. As DNA, the CDR3 is TGTGCCAGCAGTGATTTTAAGGGGGCTGAAGCTTTCTTT.

The rearrangement joins TRBV7-2 to TRBJ1-2, with a possible D match to TRBD1 (6 bases). V was shortened by 1 base and J by 4 bases, with 10 bases between the two germline ends. CDR3 length equals 14 residues. The germline gives CDR1 SGHTA, CDR2 FQGNSA. CDR3 nucleotides: TGTGCCAGCAGCTTAGGGGGGCGATTCTATGGCTACACCTTC. Translation gives CASSLGGRFYGYTF.

The CDR3 nucleotides are TGTGCCAGTAGTCCAACAGTCACGGGGCAAGAGACCCAGTACTTC. This encodes CASSPTVTGQETQYF. The genes are TRBV19 and TRBJ2-5; a possible D gene is TRBD2 (5 bases). The CDR3 runs 15 residues. The germline gives CDR1 LNHDA, CDR2 SQIVND (reference sequence). Deletions cut 5 bases from V and 2 bases from J, with 15 bases between.

This clone was recorded once. The chain has TRBV4-1 and TRBJ1-1; D call uncertain. V dropped 1 base and J dropped 2 bases, with 5 bases sitting between them. Per the germline V gene, CDR1 is MGHRA and CDR2 is YSYEKL. The CDR3 length is 13 residues. CDR3 amino acids: CASSQVSNTEAFF. CDR3 nucleotides: TGCGCCAGCAGCCAAGTCAGTAACACTGAAGCTTTCTTT.

The chain links TRBV7-2 to TRBJ1-2; the match to TRBD1 covers 8 bases. Per germline, CDR1 SGHTA and CDR2 FQGNSA. V shed 5 bases and J 8 bases; nucleotides not matched to a gene: 4. The CDR3 consists of 12 residues. The CDR3 sequence is CASSQGAWGYTF. Written as DNA, the CDR3 is TGTGCCAGCAGCCAGGGGGCATGGGGCTACACCTTC.

The chain has TRBV19 and TRBJ2-5, with D possibly being TRBD2 (5 bases). Trimming took 1 base from V and 5 from J, leaving 8 bases between them. The CDR3 totals 13 residues. Germline V gene lookup returns CDR1 LNHDA and CDR2 SQIVND (reference sequence). The DNA for the CDR3 is TGTGCCAGTAGTATAGTCGGGGTGGAGACCCAGTACTTC. Encoded protein: CASSIVGVETQYF.

This sequence joins TRBV11-2 and TRBJ2-5, with 7 bases that match TRBD2. The germline V gene has CDR1 SGHAT and CDR2 FQNNGV. The CDR3 runs to 17 residues. After removal of 1 base from V and 4 bases from J, the junction contained 12 bases not matched to a gene. The CDR3 DNA follows: TGTGCCAGCAGCTTAGGGGCGGGCGGGAGATCAACAGAGACCCAGTACTTC. Translated, it gives CASSLGAGGRSTETQYF. The variable domain in full, completed from reference TRBV11-2 and TRBJ2-5, reads EAGVAQSPRYKIIEKRQSVAFWCNPISGHATLYWYQQILGQGPKLLIQFQNNGVVDDSQLPKDRFSAERLKGVDSTLKIQPAKLEDSAVYLCASSLGAGGRSTETQYFGPGTRLLVL.

The gene calls are TRBV6-5 and TRBJ2-5; 8 bases align to TRBD1. Losses at the gene ends were 0 bases for V and 4 bases for J; bases not matched to a gene: 1. The CDR3 is made up of 14 amino acids. The germline gives CDR1 MNHEY, CDR2 SVGAGI. CDR3 nucleotide sequence: TGTGCCAGCAGTTACTCGGGGACAGGAGAGACCCAGTACTTC. Encoded protein: CASSYSGTGETQYF.

This chain connects TRBV28 to TRBJ1-5; D is undetermined. This CDR3 is 15 amino acids long. Germline V gives CDR1 MDHEN, CDR2 SYDVKM. Trimming pared 1 base from V and 0 bases from J, leaving 7 bases between. CDR3: CASSLSGNSNQPQHF. The CDR3 DNA is TGTGCCAGCAGTTTATCAGGTAATAGCAATCAGCCCCAGCATTTT. Supplemented by reference TRBV28 and TRBJ1-5, the full variable domain reads DVKVTQSSRYLVKRTGEKVFLECVQDMDHENMFWYRQDPGLGLRLIYFSYDVKMKEKGDIPEGYSVSREKKERFSLILESASTNQTSMYLCASSLSGNSNQPQHFGDGTRLSIL.

The chain links TRBV5-1 to TRBJ2-1; 11 nucleotides align to TRBD2. Germline loops: CDR1 SGHRS, CDR2 YFSETQ. Germline trimming cut 0 bases from V and 4 bases from J; bases unmatched to any gene: 3. This CDR3 is 16 amino acids long. CDR3 bases: TGCGCCAGCAGCTTGGTGTCTAGCGGGAGGTACAATGAGCAGTTCTTC. Translation gives CASSLVSSGRYNEQFF.

CDR3 DNA: TGTGCCAGCAGTCTATCGGGGGGCGCAACCAAAAACATTCAGTACTTC. It translates to CASSLSGGATKNIQYF. The gene calls are TRBV28 and TRBJ2-4, with D possibly being TRBD2 (7 bases). This CDR3 region has 16 residues. Trimming cost V 5 bases and J 2 bases, with 16 bases left between them. Germline V gene sequence: CDR1 MDHEN, CDR2 SYDVKM. Combining the CDR3 with reference TRBV28 and TRBJ2-4 gives the whole variable domain DVKVTQSSRYLVKRTGEKVFLECVQDMDHENMFWYRQDPGLGLRLIYFSYDVKMKEKGDIPEGYSVSREKKERFSLILESASTNQTSMYLCASSLSGGATKNIQYFGAGTRLSVL.

The chain recombines TRBV4-1 with TRBJ1-2; 7 bases map to TRBD1. Germline lookup yields CDR1 MGHRA and CDR2 YSYEKL. This CDR3 comprises 15 residues. The ends lost 4 bases at V and 3 bases at J; junction bases unmatched: 8. The CDR3 spells CASSPRDSNHYGYTF. The CDR3, as DNA: TGCGCCAGCAGCCCCCGGGACAGTAACCACTATGGCTACACCTTC.

The chain couples TRBV5-1 to TRBJ1-1; no reliable D call. The CDR3 consists of 13 residues. Germline lookup yields CDR1 SGHRS and CDR2 YFSETQ. V lost 0 bases to trimming and J lost 3 bases, with 6 bases between them. The CDR3 reads CASSLGTDTEAFF. The CDR3, as DNA: TGCGCCAGCAGCTTGGGTACGGACACTGAAGCTTTCTTT.

V is TRBV5-8 and J is TRBJ1-3, with D uncertain. The CDR3 has 14 amino acids. Germline-derived CDR1 and CDR2 are SGHTS and YDEGEE. Deletions cut 0 bases from V and 0 bases from J, with 4 bases between. CDR3 bases: TGTGCCAGCAGCTTGGTAGTCTCTGGAAACACCATATATTTT. Translation: CASSLVVSGNTIYF.

The chain has TRBV23-1 and TRBJ2-1; 7 bases are shared with TRBD1. TRBV23-1 is classed as an ORF, of uncertain function. J lost 7 bases, V lost 3 bases, and 9 bases had no gene match. This CDR3 comprises 15 residues. In DNA form, the CDR3 reads TGCGCCAGCAGTCATCCCGATATACAGGGGAATGAGCAGTTCTTC. Translating gives CASSHPDIQGNEQFF.

V gene TRBV6-6 combines with J gene TRBJ1-5; D remains ambiguous. CDR3 size: 14 residues. The ends were cut back, 6 bases at V and 0 bases at J, with 9 bases in the middle. Germline lookup yields CDR1 MNHNY and CDR2 SVGAGI (reference sequence). CDR3 sequence: CASSGRDSNQPQHF. The CDR3 DNA sequence: TGTGCCAGCAGCGGACGGGATAGCAATCAGCCCCAGCATTTT.

The count of this clone is one. J is TRBJ2-1 and V is TRBV5-1, with 10 bases identical to TRBD1. CDR1 and CDR2 from the germline V gene are SGHRS and YFSETQ. V gave up 6 bases and J gave up 2 bases; unmatched junction bases: 5. The CDR3 sequence is 15 residues long. CDR3 in amino acids: CASNQGTGAYNEQFF. Written as DNA, the CDR3 is TGCGCCAGCAACCAAGGGACAGGGGCCTACAATGAGCAGTTCTTC.

The V call is TRBV19, the J call TRBJ1-2; 11 bases are a match to TRBD1. Germline V lookup: CDR1 LNHDA, CDR2 SQIVND (reference sequence). V shed 6 bases, J shed 3 bases, and the junction held 12 bases outside the gene matches. This CDR3 has 17 amino acids. DNA for the CDR3: TGTGCCAGTAGCCACACCGGGACAGGGGGAATATACTATGGCTACACCTTC. Translating gives CASSHTGTGGIYYGYTF.

The chain couples TRBV5-6 to TRBJ2-3; a possible D gene is TRBD1 (5 bases). The CDR3 contains 16 residues. In germline, CDR1 is SGHDT, CDR2 YYEEEE. Between the trimmed V and J ends, which lost 4 bases and 0 bases, there was a span of 15 bases. As DNA, the CDR3 is TGTGCCAGCAGCCAATTGACAGACACTAGCACAGATACGCAGTATTTT. This translates into CASSQLTDTSTDTQYF.

This clone was seen more than once but under ten times. V usage is TRBV5-1 and J usage is TRBJ1-5; D is unresolved. The CDR3 loop spans 15 amino acids. Trimming cost V 0 bases and J 4 bases, with 11 bases left between them. Germline CDR1 is SGHRS and CDR2 is YFSETQ. The CDR3 DNA reads as TGCGCCAGCAGCTTGGATGGTGGAGGAAATCAGCCCCAGCATTTT. Translation gives CASSLDGGGNQPQHF.

The J gene is TRBJ2-7, the V gene TRBV14, with 7 positions matching TRBD1. The CDR3 has 16 amino acids. Unmatched junction bases numbered 9, after V lost 1 base and J lost 3 bases. Germline CDR1 is SGHDN and CDR2 is FVKESK. The chain's CDR3 is CASSQVGGTAFYEQYF. For the CDR3, the DNA is TGTGCCAGCAGCCAAGTTGGTGGGACAGCCTTCTACGAGCAGTACTTC.

CDR3 bases: TGTGCCAGCAGTTTTGGAGGTATCTACGAGCAGTACTTC. This encodes CASSFGGIYEQYF. V is TRBV28 and J is TRBJ2-7, with a possible D match to TRBD2 (5 bases). Trimming took 3 bases from V and 3 from J, leaving 9 bases between them. The length of the CDR3 is 13 residues. The germline V gene encodes CDR1 MDHEN and CDR2 SYDVKM. Combining the CDR3 with reference TRBV28 and TRBJ2-7 gives the whole variable domain DVKVTQSSRYLVKRTGEKVFLECVQDMDHENMFWYRQDPGLGLRLIYFSYDVKMKEKGDIPEGYSVSREKKERFSLILESASTNQTSMYLCASSFGGIYEQYFGPGTRLTVT.

The chain carries TRBV5-1 and TRBJ2-7; 7 bases fit TRBD1. J gave up 0 bases and V 4 bases, and 13 bases lay outside the gene matches. This CDR3 has 17 amino acids. The germline V gene encodes CDR1 SGHRS and CDR2 YFSETQ. CDR3 loop: CASSEGAGTASSYEQYF. In nucleotides, the CDR3 is TGCGCCAGCAGCGAGGGGGCCGGGACAGCGTCCTCCTACGAGCAGTACTTC. Based on the CDR3 plus reference TRBV5-1 and TRBJ2-7, the full variable domain is KAGVTQTPRYLIKTRGQQVTLSCSPISGHRSVSWYQQTPGQGLQFLFEYFSETQRNKGNFPGRFSGRQFSNSRSEMNVSTLELGDSALYLCASSEGAGTASSYEQYFGPGTRLTVT.

This clone was counted a few times. The rearrangement uses TRBV10-2 and TRBJ2-1, with 10 bases matching TRBD2. This CDR3 comprises 14 residues. Trimming took 9 bases from V and 7 from J; bases not matched to a gene: 9. Germline V gives CDR1 WSHSY, CDR2 SAAADI. Written as DNA, the CDR3 is TGCGCCAGTTTGAGCGGGAGGGCACGTAATGAGCAGTTCTTC. This sequence encodes CASLSGRARNEQFF.

V and J are TRBV7-2 and TRBJ1-1; 7 bases are a match to TRBD1. The germline gives CDR1 SGHTA, CDR2 FQGNSA. The CDR3 has 15 amino acids. V lost 1 base to trimming and J lost 1 base; unmatched junction nucleotides: 3. In DNA form, the CDR3 reads TGTGCCAGCAGCTTAGTCCGGACAGGGAACACTGAAGCTTTCTTT. Its translation: CASSLVRTGNTEAFF.

This sequence joins TRBV11-2 and TRBJ2-7; possibly TRBD2 for D (7 bases). The germline CDR1 and CDR2 sequences are SGHAT and FQNNGV. The germline V and J ends were trimmed by 10 bases and 2 bases, with 15 bases remaining between them. This CDR3 comprises 13 residues. This CDR3 is CATRGGGPYEQYF. The CDR3 nucleotides are TGTGCCACCAGGGGCGGGGGTCCCTACGAGCAGTACTTC. The full variable domain, its missing parts supplied by reference TRBV11-2 and TRBJ2-7, is EAGVAQSPRYKIIEKRQSVAFWCNPISGHATLYWYQQILGQGPKLLIQFQNNGVVDDSQLPKDRFSAERLKGVDSTLKIQPAKLEDSAVYLCATRGGGPYEQYFGPGTRLTVT.

The chain is built from TRBV11-2 and TRBJ2-1; TRBD2 matches at 7 bases. This CDR3 is 16 amino acids long. V shed 4 bases, J shed 8 bases, and the junction held 14 bases outside the gene matches. The germline CDR1 and CDR2 sequences are SGHAT and FQNNGV. The CDR3 reads CASSSVVSSGSDEQFF. CDR3 DNA sequence: TGTGCCAGCAGCTCAGTTGTTTCTAGCGGATCCGATGAGCAGTTCTTC.

The V and J genes are TRBV5-8 and TRBJ2-1, with TRBD2 matching over 14 bases. CDR3 length: 15 amino acids. Per the germline V gene, CDR1 is SGHTS and CDR2 is YDEGEE. After removal of 4 bases from V and 9 bases from J, the junction contained 6 bases not matched to a gene. CDR3: CASSLGTSGRSEQFF. Here the CDR3 DNA reads TGTGCCAGCAGCCTCGGGACTAGCGGGAGAAGTGAGCAGTTCTTC.

CDR3 sequence reads: CASSTYGRGGNTIYF. DNA for the CDR3: TGTGCCAGCAGCACCTACGGCAGGGGAGGAAACACCATATATTTT. V is TRBV7-9 and J is TRBJ1-3, with D possibly TRBD1 on 6 matching bases. V lost 5 bases and J lost 4, with 15 bases in between. Germline CDR1 SEHNR, CDR2 FQNEAQ (reference sequence). The CDR3 covers 15 residues. Full variable domain (remainder filled in from reference TRBV7-9 and TRBJ1-3): DTGVSQNPRHKITKRGQNVTFRCDPISEHNRLYWYRQTLGQGPEFLTYFQNEAQLEKSRLLSDRFSAERPKGSFSTLEIQRTEQGDSAMYLCASSTYGRGGNTIYFGEGSWLTVV.

DNA for the CDR3: TGTGCCATCAGGCCTTTGGACCCGGGACTAAGCTCCTACAATGAGCAGTTCTTC. Translating it yields CAIRPLDPGLSSYNEQFF. This chain uses TRBV10-3 with TRBJ2-1; 7 bases align to TRBD2. Trimming removed 6 bases from V and 0 bases from J; junction bases left unmatched: 14. The CDR3 length is 18 residues. Germline CDR1 is ENHRY and CDR2 is SYGVKD.

The CDR3 DNA reads TGTGCCAGCAGTGAACAGGGAACATCCTACGAGCAGTACTTC. It yields the protein CASSEQGTSYEQYF. The chain joins TRBV25-1 to TRBJ2-7; a possible D gene is TRBD1 (5 bases). This CDR3 contains 14 residues. Per the germline V gene, CDR1 is MGHDK and CDR2 is SYGVNS. Trimming cost V 2 bases and J 1 base, with 9 bases left between them.